The sequence of this T cell receptor (beta chain) was determined in a study of T cell responses to AZD1222 COVID-19 vaccine. Points from the study as a whole: White British ancestry dominated among donors, who included more females, and clonal diversity was possibly underestimated. Spike-specific TCR breadth rose after two AZD1222 doses, and depth rose as well. At study baseline, merely more than 5 AZD1222 recipients were seropositive. The CD4 TCRs associated with vaccination extended across spike and predominated at 160-218 and 743-854.

On this clone: The antigen is undetermined.

The repertoire was sequenced with immunoSEQ multiplex PCR; TCRdb's copy has only in-frame clones and lacks some. The sample lists 25,000 to 35,000 clones; over 90% were seen once. The CDR3 consists of 14 residues. The V gene's germline CDR1 is SGHRS and CDR2 YFSETQ. The J segment lost 0 bases and the V segment lost 2 bases, leaving 1 base of the junction unmatched. This sequence joins TRBV5-1 and TRBJ2-5, with TRBD2 identical over 7 bases. The source is an adult in good health. The source material was peripheral blood, sampled on day 0 of AZD1222 vaccination. The CDR3 nucleotides are TGCGCCAGCAGCTTTACTAGCGACCAAGAGACCCAGTACTTC. Translation gives CASSFTSDQETQYF.